The 17 T cell receptor beta chains below all came from one sample that was sequenced in a study of T cell responses to AZD1222 COVID-19 vaccine. TCRdb's table, derived via immunoSEQ multiplex PCR, lists solely in-frame clones and lacks some. The sample carries roughly 130,000 clones, approximately 90% recorded once. Source: peripheral blood, taken on day 0 of AZD1222 vaccination. Receptor source: an adult in good health.

The chain links TRBV27 to TRBJ2-1; D gene ambiguous. V was pared by 7 bases and J by 4 bases, with 29 bases between. The CDR3 totals 19 residues. Germline assignment: CDR1 MNHEY and CDR2 SMNVEV (reference sequence). The CDR3, as DNA: TGTGCCAGCACCCCGGACCTCCCCCGGGCCCCGTACACTTACAATGAGCAGTTCTTC. The encoded protein is CASTPDLPRAPYTYNEQFF.

The chain employs TRBV11-2 and TRBJ1-2; D ambiguous. V lost 5 bases to trimming and J lost 0 bases, with 7 bases between them. This CDR3 comprises 13 residues. Germline CDR1 and CDR2: SGHAT and FQNNGV. The CDR3 DNA follows: TGTGCCAGCAGCGCCGGACCTAACTATGGCTACACCTTC. It is translated as CASSAGPNYGYTF.

The gene calls are TRBV3-1 (or the pseudogene TRBV3-2) and TRBJ1-2; the D is unclear. CDR1 LGHDT and CDR2 YNNKEL come from the germline V gene (reference sequence). The V end lost 6 bases, the J end lost 4 bases, and 18 bases lay between the germline ends. The CDR3 consists of 15 residues. CDR3: CASSSSGAPFYGYTF. Here the CDR3 DNA reads TGTGCCAGCAGTTCCTCAGGTGCACCCTTCTATGGCTACACCTTC.

The chain has TRBV24-1 and TRBJ2-3, with TRBD2 matching over 9 bases. The CDR3 is 18 residues long. Trimming cost V 3 bases and J 0 bases; bases outside gene matches: 9. Germline loops: CDR1 KGHDR, CDR2 SFDVKD. The CDR3 coding sequence is TGTGCCACCAGTGATAGCCAGCGGGGGGAACTCAGCACAGATACGCAGTATTTT. This codes for CATSDSQRGELSTDTQYF.

The chain links TRBV7-9 to TRBJ2-3; D is ambiguous. Trimming removed 3 bases from V and 4 bases from J, with 5 bases in between. The CDR3 runs 12 residues. The germline V gene encodes CDR1 SEHNR and CDR2 FQNEAQ (reference sequence). The CDR3 DNA reads TGTGCCAGCAGCTTTCATGCAGATACGCAGTATTTT. Protein sequence: CASSFHADTQYF.

The chain combines TRBV27 with TRBJ2-7; the D is unclear. V lost 8 bases and J lost 3, with 14 bases in between. The length of the CDR3 is 13 residues. The V gene's germline CDR1 is MNHEY and CDR2 SMNVEV (reference sequence). DNA for the CDR3: TGTGCCAGCGCCCTAGGCAAAAGCTACGAGCAGTACTTC. It yields the protein CASALGKSYEQYF.

V and J are TRBV19 and TRBJ1-1; D perhaps matches TRBD1 (5 bases). CDR1 and CDR2 (germline): LNHDA, SQIVND (reference sequence). CDR3 length equals 14 residues. The germline V and J ends were trimmed by 5 bases and 1 base, with 11 bases remaining between them. The CDR3 nucleotides read TGTGCCAGTAGTCCAACAGGTGCGAACACTGAAGCTTTCTTT. It is translated as CASSPTGANTEAFF.

This clone was seen just once. J is TRBJ1-3 and V is TRBV7-9; 10 nucleotides match TRBD1. Losses at the gene ends were 5 bases for V and 1 base for J; bases not matched to a gene: 8. This CDR3 comprises 17 residues. From germline, CDR1 is SEHNR and CDR2 FQNEAQ (reference sequence). CDR3 sequence reads: CASSRGTGELSGNTIYF. In nucleotides, the CDR3 is TGTGCCAGCAGCCGAGGGACAGGGGAATTGTCTGGAAACACCATATATTTT.

The chain carries TRBV3-1 (or the pseudogene TRBV3-2) and TRBJ1-2; D uncertain. Germline V gives CDR1 LGHDT, CDR2 YNNKEL (reference sequence). The CDR3 covers 12 residues. The V and J ends lost 0 bases and 4 bases respectively, with 3 bases between them. The CDR3 region has the DNA TGTGCCAGCAGCCAAGACTCCTATGGCTACACCTTC. Its translation: CASSQDSYGYTF.

The chain recombines TRBV6-1 with TRBJ1-2; D might be TRBD1 (6 bases). Trimming removed 2 bases at V and 0 bases at J, with 13 bases between. Germline V gene data show CDR1 as MNHNS and CDR2 as SASEGT. The CDR3 has 16 residues. CDR3 loop: CASSEPMDRANYGYTF. In DNA form, the CDR3 reads TGTGCCAGCAGTGAACCAATGGACAGAGCTAACTATGGCTACACCTTC.

The chain carries TRBV30 and TRBJ2-7; perhaps TRBD1 as D (5 bases). The germline CDR1 and CDR2 sequences are GTSNPN and SVGIG (reference sequence). The CDR3 has 15 amino acids. V was cut by 4 bases and J by 5 bases, with 21 bases left in between. For the CDR3, the DNA is TGTGCCTGGACTAAGGCCGTTGGGGCTACAGACGAGCAGTACTTC. This gives the protein CAWTKAVGATDEQYF.

The rearrangement links TRBV7-8 to TRBJ2-1, with D hard to call. Germline V gene sequence: CDR1 SGHVS, CDR2 FQNEAQ. The ends were cut back, 1 base at V and 7 bases at J, with 11 bases in the middle. This CDR3 is 14 amino acids long. CDR3 DNA: TGTGCCAGCAGCTTAGGGCTAGGGTTGAATGAGCAGTTCTTC. Its translation: CASSLGLGLNEQFF.

The genes are TRBV5-1 and TRBJ1-1; 8 bases match TRBD1. The CDR3 spans 15 residues. Germline CDR1 is SGHRS and CDR2 is YFSETQ. V lost 5 bases, J lost 5 bases, and 11 bases stayed unmatched. As DNA, the CDR3 is TGCGCCAGCAGTCTAATGGGACAGGTCGGAACTGAAGCTTTCTTT. It translates to CASSLMGQVGTEAFF.

This chain links TRBV9 with TRBJ2-1; perhaps D is TRBD1 or TRBD2 (5 bases each). This CDR3 comprises 15 residues. Germline assignment: CDR1 SGDLS and CDR2 YYNGEE. V shed 4 bases and J shed 6 bases, with 17 bases lying between them. CDR3 loop: CASSKENLGTNEQFF. The CDR3 coding sequence is TGTGCCAGCAGCAAAGAAAACCTGGGGACCAATGAGCAGTTCTTC.

In DNA form, the CDR3 reads TGTGCCAGCAGCCCGTTCCCGGGACAGGGGAAGTTTAGCAATCAGCCCCAGCATTTT. It specifies CASSPFPGQGKFSNQPQHF. The J gene is TRBJ1-5, the V gene TRBV11-3; 10 positions match TRBD1. V gave up 5 bases and J gave up 0 bases; unmatched junction bases: 13. The CDR3 is 19 residues long. Germline-derived CDR1 and CDR2 are SGHNT and YENEEA. Complete variable domain (other parts from reference TRBV11-3 and TRBJ1-5): EAGVVQSPRYKIIEKKQPVAFWCNPISGHNTLYWYLQNLGQGPELLIRYENEEAVDDSQLPKDRFSAERLKGVDSTLKIQPAELGDSAVYLCASSPFPGQGKFSNQPQHFGDGTRLSIL.

The V gene is TRBV14, the J gene TRBJ2-5; TRBD2 is a possible D gene (5 bases). The CDR3 extends over 14 amino acids. V lost 4 bases to trimming and J lost 4 bases, with 13 bases between them. Germline CDR1 and CDR2: SGHDN and FVKESK. The CDR3 DNA reads as TGTGCCAGCAGCCTCTTGGGAGCGCGAGAGACCCAGTACTTC. As protein: CASSLLGARETQYF.

V is TRBV18 and J is TRBJ2-1; 7 nucleotides align to TRBD1. CDR3 length: 14 amino acids. V lost 7 bases, J lost 5 bases, and 8 bases stayed unmatched. CDR1 and CDR2 from the germline V gene are KGHSH and LQKENI. CDR3 residues: CASFYRDRHNEQFF. The CDR3 DNA reads TGTGCCAGCTTCTACCGGGACAGACACAATGAGCAGTTCTTC.